Listed here are 2 T cell receptor beta chains from one sample, sequenced in a study of siplizumab effects on memory and regulatory T cells. The method was immunoSEQ multiplex PCR; TCRdb's version includes in-frame clones alone and lacks a portion of them. The sample has about 8,600 clones, roughly two thirds seen once. The specimen was effector memory CD8+ T cells sorted from blood. The subset: unstimulated CD8+ effector memory T cells. The receptor source for this set is a human donor in good health.

CDR3 nucleotides: TGTGCCAGTAGTATCGCTGGACAGGCCTCCTACGAGCAGTACTTC. It yields the protein CASSIAGQASYEQYF. The chain has TRBV19 and TRBJ2-7; 7 bases match TRBD1. Germline V gene data show CDR1 as LNHDA and CDR2 as SQIVND (reference sequence). V trimming: 3 bases; J trimming: 0 bases; junction bases outside the gene matches: 5. This CDR3 region has 15 residues.

CDR3 in amino acids: CASSITGHNCGETQYF. CDR3 sequence (DNA): TGTGCCAGTAGTATCACGGGACACAATTGCGGAGAGACCCAGTACTTC. The gene calls are TRBV19 and TRBJ2-5; possibly TRBD1 for D (6 bases). Germline V gene data show CDR1 as LNHDA and CDR2 as SQIVND (reference sequence). This CDR3 has 16 amino acids. The V gene lost 3 bases and the J gene lost 4 bases, with 18 bases spanning the gap.